Included here is one T cell receptor (beta chain) sequence, with context. It lacks a known antigen. No base quality information exists; no much larger clone differs at one position. TCRbeta CDR3 regions were amplified from genomic DNA by means of the immunoSEQ Assay, a bias-controlled multiplex PCR. Processing in the source paper ran as follows. Nucleated cell counts per sample were estimated from amplification of reference gene primers within the assay. To quantify the absolute abundance of each unique TCRbeta CDR3 rearrangement, sequence reads were collapsed and filtered. Productive Simpson clonality was computed per sample as the square root of Simpson's diversity index over productive rearrangements. The table comes from immuneACCESS by way of TCRdb, which keeps in-frame sequences with V and J called. Part of the clones is missing from these tables; in studies checked, under half for an unresolved V gene and the rest for unknown reasons. V, J and clone size were drawn from that table, and D and trimming were deduced from the DNA. This sample gives 200,000 to 300,000 clones in total; 70% to 90% of them show up just once. Of the sample, nearly 2% falls within the top ten clones.

These data belong to a study of blood T cell repertoires in COVID-19 (dated by TCRdb to 2020 to 2021). Study-level background: Samples covering the acute and convalescent phases of COVID-19 were provided by collaborators in the United States, Italy and Spain. The prospective study material was composed of cDNA or gDNA derived from T cells, B-cell-depleted T cells, or PBMCs. Deeply sampled blood TCRbeta repertoires from subjects exposed to, actively infected with, or recovered from COVID-19 were included in the dataset. The repertoires were released in a freely available public database meant as a resource for research on the immune response to SARS-CoV-2. Samples were obtained from the ongoing ImmuneRACE study (first 160 participants) and from some 1,300 subjects provided by 6 global collaborators. A de-identified subject ID, COVID-19 status, age in years and sex were almost always included in the sample metadata. Where available, HLA class I and class II types were taken from metadata supplied by the sample provider and were not determined by assay-based typing.

Each collaborating institution followed its own protocols to collect whole blood in K2EDTA tubes. For TCRbeta analysis, collaborators shipped samples as frozen whole blood, isolated PBMCs, or DNA extracted from either of those sample types. General conclusions and limits of the study: How much clinical and demographic metadata was included differed by source and by participant, and the metadata was provided uncurated.

The receptor was derived from a man aged 25 to 40 with active or convalescent COVID-19. Specimen: peripheral blood.

The CDR3 in this case is CASSLGHSYTEAFF. The nucleotide sequence is TGTGCCAGCAGCTTGGGACATTCATACACTGAAGCTTTCTTT. This chain joins TRBV5-8 to TRBJ1-1; no D gene is confidently identified. Per the germline V gene, SGHTS is the CDR1 and YDEGEE is the CDR2. The CDR3 goes from the cysteine to the phenylalanine over 14 residues. The CDR3 DNA has 42 bases and is translated from base 1. The trim is 0 bases for V and 3 bases for J, with a gap of 9 bases between the germline ends.